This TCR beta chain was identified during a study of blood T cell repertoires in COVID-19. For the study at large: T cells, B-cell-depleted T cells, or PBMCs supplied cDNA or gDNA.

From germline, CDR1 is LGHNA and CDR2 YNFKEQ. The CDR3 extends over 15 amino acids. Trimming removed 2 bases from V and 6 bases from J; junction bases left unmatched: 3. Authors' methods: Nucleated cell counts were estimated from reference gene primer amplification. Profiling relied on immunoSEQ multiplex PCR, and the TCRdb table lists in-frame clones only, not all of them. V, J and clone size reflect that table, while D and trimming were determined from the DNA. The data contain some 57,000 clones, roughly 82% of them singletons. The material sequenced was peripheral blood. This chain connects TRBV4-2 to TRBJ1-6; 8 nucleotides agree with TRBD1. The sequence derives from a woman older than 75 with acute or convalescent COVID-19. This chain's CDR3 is CASSQWTGSNSPLHF. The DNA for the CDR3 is TGTGCCAGCAGCCAATGGACAGGGAGTAATTCACCCCTCCACTTT.